Listed here are 10 T cell receptor beta chains from one sample, sequenced in a study of cytomegalovirus exposure and HLA in healthy donors. The PCR was carried out with 60 Vbeta primers and 13 Jbeta primers. The table came from immunoSEQ multiplex PCR; TCRdb's copy has only in-frame clones and leaves some out. The sample consists of approximately 88,000 clones, 60% to 80% of them appearing once. What was sequenced was PBMCs. The receptors shown here come from a man aged 50-60 years in good health and CMV-seropositive.

In this sample, this clone turned up once. At one boundary the junction diverges from the germline segment, which might be a read error. The gene calls are TRBV7-7 and TRBJ2-2; D is possibly TRBD2 (6 bases). The CDR3 has 13 residues. Germline CDR1 reads SSHAT; CDR2 reads FNYEAQ (reference sequence). CDR3 sequence (DNA): TGTGCTAGCATGGTAGCGGAGGGCGGGGAGCTGTTTTTT. It yields the protein CASMVAEGGELFF.

The J gene is TRBJ2-7, the V gene TRBV11-2; TRBD1 matches 8 bases. With V trimmed by 1 base and J by 3 bases, 2 bases remained unmatched. There are 14 residues in the CDR3. Germline lookup yields CDR1 SGHAT and CDR2 FQNNGV. The CDR3 DNA sequence: TGTGCCAGCAGCTTAGGGACAGGGTACTACGAGCAGTACTTC. Protein product: CASSLGTGYYEQYF.

This chain uses TRBV5-1 with TRBJ1-6; 7 bases map to TRBD1. J was trimmed by 9 bases and V by 4 bases; bases with no gene match: 10. This CDR3 has 15 residues. Germline CDR1 is SGHRS and CDR2 is YFSETQ. The CDR3 DNA sequence: TGCGCCAGCAGCACTACAGGGGCCGATTTTTCACCCCTCCACTTT. It specifies CASSTTGADFSPLHF.

V usage is TRBV30 and J usage is TRBJ1-2, with D possibly matching TRBD1 (6 bases). The CDR3 length is 14 residues. The germline V gene encodes CDR1 GTSNPN and CDR2 SVGIG (reference sequence). With 2 bases removed from V and 3 bases from J, the gap between germline ends came to 13 bases. The CDR3 coding sequence is TGTGCCTGGAGTAAACAGGGATTCTACTATGGCTACACCTTC. Translating gives CAWSKQGFYYGYTF.

CDR3 coding DNA: TGTGCCAGCAGGGGGGGGAGGACTCCTGACGAGCAGTACTTC. It is translated as CASRGGRTPDEQYF. The chain is built from TRBV28 and TRBJ2-7; TRBD2 matches 7 bases. Germline-derived CDR1 and CDR2 are MDHEN and SYDVKM. The V gene end was trimmed by 6 bases and the J gene end by 5 bases; junction bases not matched to a gene: 10. The CDR3 is made up of 14 amino acids.

This clone came up a few times. Other DNA sequences within the sample encode an identical CDR3. The chain recombines TRBV6-5 with TRBJ2-7; tentative D call: TRBD2 (5 bases). The length of the CDR3 is 11 residues. Germline CDR1 MNHEY, CDR2 SVGAGI. V lost 5 bases, J lost 4 bases, and 6 bases lay in between. Here the CDR3 reads CASSAGYEQYF. The CDR3 bases are TGTGCCAGCAGTGCGGGTTACGAGCAGTACTTC.

This chain joins TRBV11-3 and TRBJ2-2; 9 bases are shared with TRBD2. The ends lost 6 bases at V and 2 bases at J; junction bases unmatched: 1. The CDR3 extends over 14 amino acids. Germline CDR1 reads SGHNT; CDR2 reads YENEEA. For the CDR3, the DNA is TGTGCCAGCAGAGCGGGGGGCAACACCGGGGAGCTGTTTTTT. Its protein product is CASRAGGNTGELFF.

Only one count was recorded for this clone. V is TRBV7-2 and J is TRBJ2-1; tentative D call: TRBD2 (7 bases). This CDR3 region has 15 residues. V was clipped by 0 bases and J by 3 bases, with 9 bases between them. Germline assignment: CDR1 SGHTA and CDR2 FQGNSA. The CDR3 reads CASSLAGGRYNEQFF. The DNA for the CDR3 is TGTGCCAGCAGCTTAGCGGGGGGGCGCTACAATGAGCAGTTCTTC.

The chain couples TRBV16 to TRBJ1-1; TRBD1 might be the D (5 bases). Germline V gene lookup returns CDR1 KGHSY and CDR2 FQNENV. This CDR3 region has 14 residues. V dropped 0 bases and J dropped 2 bases, with 7 bases sitting between them. The CDR3 here is CASSQSGPNTEAFF. The CDR3 DNA follows: TGTGCCAGCAGCCAATCGGGGCCCAACACTGAAGCTTTCTTT.

V and J are TRBV30 and TRBJ2-5, with 13 bases that match TRBD2. V lost 3 bases and J lost 2; bases outside the gene matches: 6. CDR3 length equals 16 residues. Germline CDR1 reads GTSNPN; CDR2 reads SVGIG (reference sequence). The chain's CDR3 is CAWSGLAGDSQETQYF. The CDR3 DNA reads TGTGCCTGGAGCGGACTAGCGGGGGATTCACAAGAGACCCAGTACTTC.